The 14 T cell receptor beta chains given below trace back to one sample, sequenced in a study of shared clonotypes between healthy human individuals. Some clones are missing from TCRdb's copy, which holds only in-frame ones; the method was immunoSEQ multiplex PCR. The table lists approximately 620,000 clones, approximately 97% of them singletons. The sequencing input was naive CD4+ T cells sorted from blood. Subset meaning: CD45RA+ positively selected. The receptors derive from a woman in her 30s in good health.

V gene TRBV7-9 combines with J gene TRBJ2-7; D gene uncertain. In germline, CDR1 is SEHNR, CDR2 FQNEAQ (reference sequence). This CDR3 has 13 amino acids. V lost 4 bases, J lost 5 bases, and 12 bases lay in between. CDR3 nucleotide sequence: TGTGCCAGCAGCTCCTATAGGACCCACGAGCAGTACTTC. Its protein is CASSSYRTHEQYF.

The V gene is TRBV19, the J gene TRBJ2-7; a weak D match, TRBD2 (7 bases). Germline V gene lookup returns CDR1 LNHDA and CDR2 SQIVND (reference sequence). V lost 5 bases and J lost 10, with 15 bases in between. The CDR3 runs 12 residues. The CDR3 DNA sequence: TGTGCCAGTAGTCCCGAGGGGGGGGCTCAGTACTTC. This codes for CASSPEGGAQYF.

The rearrangement uses TRBV5-5 and TRBJ2-7, with 9 bases matching TRBD2. Germline values: CDR1 SGHKS, CDR2 YYEKEE (reference sequence). Germline trimming cut 4 bases from V and 6 bases from J; bases unmatched to any gene: 8. CDR3 length: 14 residues. The CDR3 loop reads CASSGGGTSPEQYF. The CDR3 DNA sequence: TGTGCCAGCAGCGGTGGTGGGACTAGCCCCGAGCAGTACTTC.

The count of this clone is one. The J gene is TRBJ2-5, the V gene TRBV30, with 7 bases that match TRBD1. The trim removed 4 bases at V and 4 bases at J, leaving 12 bases unmatched. The CDR3 extends over 15 amino acids. The V gene's germline CDR1 is GTSNPN and CDR2 SVGIG (reference sequence). The CDR3 region is CAWTQGTGEGETQYF. CDR3 nucleotide sequence: TGTGCCTGGACGCAAGGTACAGGGGAAGGAGAGACCCAGTACTTC.

The gene calls are TRBV6-5 and TRBJ1-1, with a weak D call TRBD1 (6 bases). Trimming stripped 9 bases from V and 0 bases from J, with 14 bases between. The CDR3 runs to 14 residues. Germline V gene data show CDR1 as MNHEY and CDR2 as SVGAGI. In DNA form, the CDR3 reads TGTGCCAGTTTTATTGGACAGATGAACACTGAAGCTTTCTTT. This gives the protein CASFIGQMNTEAFF.

V is TRBV18 and J is TRBJ2-3; D unresolved. Germline V gives CDR1 KGHSH, CDR2 LQKENI. V was cut by 0 bases and J by 4 bases, with 5 bases left in between. This CDR3 has 13 amino acids. The CDR3 protein is CASSPPAPDTQYF. DNA of the CDR3: TGTGCCAGCTCACCACCTGCACCAGATACGCAGTATTTT.

As for this clone: The same CDR3 is also encoded by other DNA sequences in this sample. The chain joins TRBV7-9 to TRBJ2-7; 8 nucleotides agree with TRBD2. CDR1 is SEHNR, CDR2 FQNEAQ, per germline (reference sequence). The CDR3 is 14 residues long. The V and J ends lost 3 bases and 0 bases, in that order; junction bases with no gene match: 1. Here the CDR3 DNA reads TGTGCCAGCAGCTTTACTAGCGGCTCCTACGAGCAGTACTTC. It encodes CASSFTSGSYEQYF.

For the CDR3, the DNA is TGCAGCGTTGAACTAGCGGGTCCCTCCTACAATGAGCAGTTCTTC. Residues: CSVELAGPSYNEQFF. The rearrangement uses TRBV29-1 and TRBJ2-1; 8 bases align to TRBD2. The CDR3 consists of 15 residues. The V and J ends lost 2 bases and 0 bases, in that order; junction bases with no gene match: 3. Per germline, CDR1 SQVTM and CDR2 ANQGSEA.

The chain combines TRBV19 with TRBJ2-2, with a weak D call TRBD1 (6 bases). Trimming removed 6 bases at V and 0 bases at J, with 17 bases between. The CDR3 covers 17 residues. Per the germline V gene, CDR1 is LNHDA and CDR2 is SQIVND (reference sequence). The CDR3 region is CASRTKVGTTNTGELFF. DNA of the CDR3: TGTGCCAGTAGGACGAAGGTCGGGACAACGAACACCGGGGAGCTGTTTTTT.

The rearrangement uses TRBV11-2 and TRBJ2-1; 8 nucleotides line up with TRBD2. With V trimmed by 5 bases and J by 10 bases, 16 bases remained unmatched. Looked up from germline, CDR1 is SGHAT and CDR2 is FQNNGV. This CDR3 spans 16 amino acids. The CDR3 sequence is CASSLGLAANAVEQFF. CDR3 nucleotides: TGTGCCAGCAGCCTAGGACTAGCTGCTAATGCGGTGGAGCAGTTCTTC.

The chain combines TRBV9 with TRBJ2-1, with 8 bases that match TRBD2. Germline CDR1 is SGDLS and CDR2 is YYNGEE. V lost 4 bases to trimming and J lost 4 bases; unmatched junction nucleotides: 7. The CDR3 contains 15 residues. The CDR3 DNA reads TGTGCCAGCAGCTCCCGACTAGCGCGATACAATGAGCAGTTCTTC. This sequence encodes CASSSRLARYNEQFF. The complete variable domain, with remaining parts taken from reference TRBV9 and TRBJ2-1, reads DSGVTQTPKHLITATGQRVTLRCSPRSGDLSVYWYQQSLDQGLQFLIQYYNGEERAKGNILERFSAQQFPDLHSELNLSSLELGDSALYFCASSSRLARYNEQFFGPGTRLTVL.

About this clone: Other DNA sequences in this sample translate to the same CDR3. The genes are TRBV5-4 and TRBJ2-2; D is unclear. Trimming took off 0 bases at V and 5 bases at J, with 5 bases between the two ends. Germline lookup yields CDR1 SGHNT and CDR2 YYREEE (reference sequence). The CDR3 loop spans 13 amino acids. CDR3 nucleotide sequence: TGTGCCAGCAGCTTGGGTGGGACCGGGGAGCTGTTTTTT. This gives the protein CASSLGGTGELFF.

The chain links TRBV28 to TRBJ2-2; TRBD1 agrees at 8 bases. J lost 7 bases, V lost 6 bases, and 7 bases had no gene match. The germline V gene encodes CDR1 MDHEN and CDR2 SYDVKM. This CDR3 has 14 amino acids. The CDR3 nucleotides read TGTGCCAGCAGCCGACAGGGGAAGGTCGGGGAGCTGTTTTTT. As protein: CASSRQGKVGELFF.

This sequence joins TRBV19 and TRBJ1-3, with 9 bases that match TRBD1. The germline gives CDR1 LNHDA, CDR2 SQIVND (reference sequence). The CDR3 totals 13 residues. V was clipped by 5 bases and J by 8 bases; unmatched bases: 4. This chain's CDR3 is CASSGQGKYTIYF. The CDR3, as DNA: TGTGCCAGTAGTGGACAGGGGAAGTACACCATATATTTT.